A single sample gave rise to the 14 T cell receptor beta chains below, sequenced in a study of blood T cell repertoires in COVID-19. The table came from immunoSEQ multiplex PCR; TCRdb's copy has only in-frame clones and leaves some out. Of tens of thousands of clones listed, about 88% are singletons. Source material: peripheral blood. These receptors all stem from a man in his sixties with active COVID-19.

This clone was recorded once. The rearrangement links TRBV28 to TRBJ2-1; TRBD2 agrees at 8 bases. The CDR3 consists of 14 residues. J lost 5 bases, V lost 6 bases, and 6 bases had no gene match. CDR1 is MDHEN, CDR2 SYDVKM, per germline. CDR3 coding DNA: TGTGCCAGCAGGTCCACTAGCGGTCACAATGAGCAGTTCTTC. Amino acid sequence: CASRSTSGHNEQFF.

The V call is TRBV3-1 (or the pseudogene TRBV3-2), the J call TRBJ1-3; 9 bases are a match to TRBD1. Trimming cost V 3 bases and J 2 bases; bases outside gene matches: 5. Germline CDR1 LGHDT, CDR2 YNNKEL (reference sequence). There are 16 residues in the CDR3. This chain's CDR3 is CASSHVQGATGNTIYF. CDR3 DNA: TGTGCCAGCAGCCATGTACAGGGGGCGACTGGAAACACCATATATTTT.

The V and J genes are TRBV18 and TRBJ1-3; 7 positions match TRBD1. The CDR3 has 15 residues. The V segment lost 5 bases and the J segment 0 bases; nucleotides outside the gene matches: 4. Germline V gene lookup returns CDR1 KGHSH and CDR2 LQKENI. The CDR3 DNA reads TGTGCCAGCTCAGAGACAGGGAACTCTGGAAACACCATATATTTT. Its protein product is CASSETGNSGNTIYF.

This clone was found once. V is TRBV29-1 and J is TRBJ2-7; weak D call: TRBD1 (6 bases). The germline V and J ends were trimmed by 7 bases and 3 bases, with 10 bases remaining between them. The V gene's germline CDR1 is SQVTM and CDR2 ANQGSEA. The CDR3 contains 11 residues. The CDR3 spells CSGGQNYEQYF. The CDR3, as DNA: TGCAGCGGTGGACAGAACTACGAGCAGTACTTC.

The gene calls are TRBV5-1 and TRBJ2-7; possible D gene TRBD1, 7 bases. Trimming removed 4 bases at V and 2 bases at J, with 19 bases between. Germline V gene sequence: CDR1 SGHRS, CDR2 YFSETQ. CDR3 length: 16 residues. CDR3 in DNA: TGCGCCAGCAGCCTCGCTACGGAGGGGGCCGCCTACGAGCAGTACTTC. Translating gives CASSLATEGAAYEQYF. The complete variable domain, with remaining parts taken from reference TRBV5-1 and TRBJ2-7, reads KAGVTQTPRYLIKTRGQQVTLSCSPISGHRSVSWYQQTPGQGLQFLFEYFSETQRNKGNFPGRFSGRQFSNSRSEMNVSTLELGDSALYLCASSLATEGAAYEQYFGPGTRLTVT.

The chain is built from TRBV5-6 and TRBJ1-2; 12 bases match TRBD1. V shed 2 bases, J shed 1 base, and the junction held 9 bases outside the gene matches. This CDR3 spans 18 amino acids. Germline loops: CDR1 SGHDT, CDR2 YYEEEE. CDR3 in amino acids: CASSFRDRGPALNYGYTF. CDR3 nucleotides: TGTGCCAGCAGCTTCCGGGACAGGGGGCCCGCTCTTAACTATGGCTACACCTTC.

This clone was seen just once. The gene calls are TRBV7-9 and TRBJ1-2; no reliable D call. Germline CDR1 and CDR2: SEHNR and FQNEAQ (reference sequence). Trimming cost V 4 bases and J 4 bases, with 22 bases left between them. This CDR3 has 17 residues. CDR3 in DNA: TGTGCCAGCAGCTCAAGCACCCCAGGTACAAAAGGCTATGGCTACACCTTC. As protein: CASSSSTPGTKGYGYTF. Supplemented by reference TRBV7-9 and TRBJ1-2, the full variable domain reads DTGVSQNPRHKITKRGQNVTFRCDPISEHNRLYWYRQTLGQGPEFLTYFQNEAQLEKSRLLSDRFSAERPKGSFSTLEIQRTEQGDSAMYLCASSSSTPGTKGYGYTFGSGTRLTVV.

The chain joins TRBV9 to TRBJ2-2, with 8 bases that match TRBD2. V lost 1 base, J lost 5 bases, and 4 bases stayed unmatched. In germline, CDR1 is SGDLS, CDR2 YYNGEE. This CDR3 contains 15 residues. The CDR3 spells CASSVTGTSTGELFF. In DNA, the CDR3 is TGTGCCAGCAGCGTAACCGGGACTAGTACCGGGGAGCTGTTTTTT.

The chain combines TRBV24-1 with TRBJ1-1; weak D call: TRBD1 (5 bases). The CDR3 runs to 16 residues. Germline V lookup: CDR1 KGHDR, CDR2 SFDVKD. V lost 9 bases and J lost 0, with 19 bases in between. CDR3 coding DNA: TGTGCCACCCCACAGGTACAGGTAAATTTGAACACTGAAGCTTTCTTT. Translating gives CATPQVQVNLNTEAFF.

V gene TRBV10-3 combines with J gene TRBJ1-2; TRBD1 is a possible D gene (5 bases). The CDR3 has 13 amino acids. V was trimmed by 3 bases and J by 8 bases, leaving 13 bases between them. Germline values: CDR1 ENHRY, CDR2 SYGVKD. The CDR3, as DNA: TGTGCCATCAGTGAAGGGGCAGGGAGGGGCTACACCTTC. Amino acid sequence: CAISEGAGRGYTF.

The V and J genes are TRBV5-1 and TRBJ2-7; TRBD2 matches at 10 bases. Losses at the gene ends were 2 bases for V and 2 bases for J; bases not matched to a gene: 4. The CDR3 runs to 15 residues. Germline V CDR1 and CDR2: SGHRS, YFSETQ. The CDR3 reads CASSLGTSVTYEQYF. CDR3 nucleotide sequence: TGCGCCAGCAGCTTAGGGACTAGCGTGACCTACGAGCAGTACTTC.

The chain carries TRBV4-1 and TRBJ2-1, with 11 bases lining up with TRBD2. The CDR3 extends over 15 amino acids. V lost 4 bases, J lost 9 bases, and 8 bases stayed unmatched. The germline CDR1 and CDR2 sequences are MGHRA and YSYEKL. This CDR3 is CASSPGTSGFSEQFF. Here the CDR3 DNA reads TGCGCCAGCAGCCCGGGGACTAGCGGATTCAGTGAGCAGTTCTTC.

The chain links TRBV5-1 to TRBJ2-7, with 9 bases identical to TRBD1. This CDR3 has 15 residues. CDR1 and CDR2 (germline): SGHRS, YFSETQ. V was pared by 1 base and J by 0 bases, with 2 bases of the junction left unmatched. The CDR3 reads CASSLTGGHSYEQYF. CDR3 nucleotide sequence: TGCGCCAGCAGCTTGACAGGGGGCCACTCCTACGAGCAGTACTTC.

In its sample, this clone was seen once. V is TRBV19 and J is TRBJ2-1; 8 bases match TRBD2. The CDR3 has 13 amino acids. The J segment lost 15 bases and the V segment lost 3 bases, leaving 10 bases of the junction unmatched. Germline-derived CDR1 and CDR2 are LNHDA and SQIVND (reference sequence). Here the CDR3 DNA reads TGTGCCAGTAGTATTCGGGGAGTAGCGGGACTGTTCTTC. Translating gives CASSIRGVAGLFF.